This TCR beta chain comes out of a study of somatic mutations in cytotoxic T cells in rheumatoid arthritis. Study outcomes and limitations: Per patient, the largest CD8+ clone was found to exceed 20% of CD8+ cells in about an eighth of the 65 cases. Healthy controls showed no age-related rise in CD8+ clonality, whereas rheumatoid arthritis patients did.

After CD4+ and CD8+ cells were isolated by positive magnetic bead selection, their purity was checked by flow cytometry. Germline V gene data show CDR1 as SSHAT and CDR2 as FNYEAQ (reference sequence). CDR3 length: 15 amino acids. V shed 1 base and J 3 bases; nucleotides not matched to a gene: 3. This clone was recorded only once. The antigen is undetermined. Sequenced by immunoSEQ multiplex PCR; TCRdb stores in-frame clones only, minus some. Among roughly 10,000 clones listed, over 80% were seen once. The sequenced sample consisted of CD8+ T cells sorted from blood. The sequence was collected from an adult with rheumatoid arthritis. This chain connects TRBV7-7 to TRBJ2-1; 7 nucleotides line up with TRBD2. In DNA form, the CDR3 reads TGTGCCAGCAGCTTAGGGACTAGTAACTACAATGAGCAGTTCTTC. It yields the protein CASSLGTSNYNEQFF.